At least ten counts were recorded for the clone carrying this T cell receptor beta chain. Antigen unknown. The DNA ends 3 residues before the CDR3 does, and the rest of the CDR3 is filled in from the germline J gene. Clones were sequenced by immunoSEQ multiplex PCR, and TCRdb holds only the in-frame ones, with some missing. Sampling found about 60,000 clones, none seen once. These data belong to a study of T cell clonality in common variable immunodeficiency. Regarding the study as a whole: CVID subjects showed higher TCRbeta clonality than healthy controls. Fewer deletions and N-nucleotide insertions were reportedly seen in common variable immunodeficiency TCR beta sequences. Compared with controls, CVID subjects had fewer shared TCRbeta clones. Authors noted CVID clonality's cause needs subpopulation repertoire sequencing.

Germline CDR1 is SGHDN and CDR2 is FVKESK. The CDR3 contains 18 residues. Trimming removed 1 base from V and 0 bases from J, with 13 bases in between. The receptor was derived from a person between 18 and 75 years old in good health. Sequencing was done on a sample of peripheral blood mononuclear cells. The rearrangement links TRBV14 to TRBJ1-6, with D hard to call. Partial CDR3 DNA: TGTGCCAGCAGCCAAGGCCCACCTACAGCCTCCTATAATTCACCC. Translation gives CASSQGPPTASYNSP. The whole CDR3 sequence is CASSQGPPTASYNSPLHF.